This is a list of T cell receptor beta chains from one sample in a study of cytomegalovirus exposure and HLA in healthy donors. The method was immunoSEQ multiplex PCR; TCRdb's version includes in-frame clones alone and lacks a portion of them. The profile shows roughly 230,000 clones, over 75% of them singletons. The source material was PBMCs. Receptors originate from a boy aged 5-17 years in good health and CMV-seronegative. The CDR3 runs from the conserved cysteine through the conserved F or W. Each record gives: D gene, CDR3 length, clone size, J gene, V gene, CDR3 DNA, CDR3 protein. The D gene is left open where the match is weak. Size values are once, few and many counts, or a class for expanded clones, and some rows have none.

TRBD2	16	.	TRBJ2-2	TRBV5-4	TGTGCCAGCAGCCCCGCTAGCGGGAGTGGTGCCGGGGAGCTGTTTTTT	CASSPASGSGAGELFF
.	13	.	TRBJ2-7	TRBV7-8	TGTGCCAGCAGCTTAAGGGGTATGGGCGAGCAGTACTTC	CASSLRGMGEQYF
TRBD2	13	.	TRBJ2-3	TRBV6-5	TGTGCCAGCAGTTTCCGGGGGGGGTATACGCAGTATTTT	CASSFRGGYTQYF
.	16	.	TRBJ1-4	TRBV30	TGTGCCTTCTCTGGGGGGAGTAAGGCAACTAATGAAAAACTGTTTTTT	CAFSGGSKATNEKLFF
.	15	.	TRBJ1-1	TRBV11-1	TGTGCCAGCAGCATTAGTAAGTGGGAGTCGACTGAAGCTTTCTTT	CASSISKWESTEAFF
TRBD2	17	few	TRBJ2-3	TRBV19	TGTGCCAGTAGTTTCACTAGCGGGAGGGCCGGGTTGGTCACGCAGTATTTT	CASSFTSGRAGLVTQYF
.	16	.	TRBJ2-3	TRBV5-1	TGCGCCAGCAGCTTGGGGGTAGCGGCTAGCACAGATACGCAGTATTTT	CASSLGVAASTDTQYF
.	14	.	TRBJ2-3	TRBV29-1	TGCAGCGTTGGAACGGAGGGAGGCACAGATACGCAGTATTTT	CSVGTEGGTDTQYF
TRBD2	15	.	TRBJ2-7	TRBV9	TGTGCCAGCAGCCCTAACAAGACTAGCGGGAGGGAGCAGTACTTC	CASSPNKTSGREQYF
.	11	.	TRBJ2-2	TRBV11-2	TGTGCCAGCAGCTTTGCGGGGGAGCTGTTTTTT	CASSFAGELFF
TRBD2	16	.	TRBJ2-2	TRBV4-1	TGCGCCAGCAGCACGGGGCTAGCGGTTAACACCGGGGAGCTGTTTTTT	CASSTGLAVNTGELFF
TRBD1	20	once	TRBJ1-2	TRBV18	TGTGCCAGCTCACTGGCTGGAGGATTTCTGACAGGGGGCTCGGAATATGGCTACACCTTC	CASSLAGGFLTGGSEYGYTF
TRBD1	16	.	TRBJ1-1	TRBV18	TGTGCCAGCTCGGATCAGGGGGTGGGCATGAACACTGAAGCTTTCTTT	CASSDQGVGMNTEAFF
.	12	few	TRBJ2-1	TRBV7-6	TGTGCCAGCAATCGGCGCAGGGGCGAGCAGTTCTTC	CASNRRRGEQFF
.	17	.	TRBJ2-1	TRBV7-9	TGTGCCAGCAGCTTAGGCCTAAGGACTCTTAAATACAATGAGCAGTTCTTC	CASSLGLRTLKYNEQFF
TRBD1	14	.	TRBJ1-2	TRBV7-3	TGTGCCAGCAGCTTCACTACAGGGGGCAGAGGCTACACCTTC	CASSFTTGGRGYTF
.	15	.	TRBJ2-3	TRBV19	TGTGCCAGTAGTCCGACACCTACTAGCACAGATACGCAGTATTTT	CASSPTPTSTDTQYF
.	12	.	TRBJ1-2	TRBV10-1	TGCGCCAGCAGTGAGGTGGCATCCGGCTACACCTTC	CASSEVASGYTF